The clone carrying this T cell receptor (beta chain) has a handful of counts. The data were obtained in a study of patients and donors after allogeneic stem cell transplantation. V was cut by 5 bases and J by 9 bases, with 16 bases left in between. Germline V CDR1 and CDR2: SGHVS, FNYEAQ. The CDR3 has 13 amino acids. TCRdb reprocessed the RT-PCR reads with MiXCR, giving one entry per CDR3 protein. This table has about a million distinct CDR3 sequences, more than 15% appearing once. This TCR derives from a human donor who was either an allogeneic HSCT recipient or a stem cell or donor lymphocyte infusion donor (not recorded which). It is not recorded whose cells these are; they may come from a transplant donor. The chain has TRBV7-6 and TRBJ1-1; D ambiguous. Source material: blood, either unsorted or a sorted T cell fraction (not recorded which). CDR3 in amino acids: CASSPRAAEKAFF. The CDR3 DNA sequence: TGTGCCAGCAGCCCGCGGGCAGCTGAGAAAGCTTTCTTT.